The 8 T cell receptor beta chains below all came from one sample that was sequenced in a study of identical twins. From the 5' RACE reads, TCRdb called clonotypes with MiXCR, one entry per CDR3 protein. In the table there are approximately 1.8 million distinct CDR3 sequences, less than 40% of which are singletons. Sequencing used cord blood. All receptors come from a newborn girl in good health.

A note on this clonotype: Because the CDR3 is missing its conserved closing phenylalanine or tryptophan, this is likely a read error. The CDR3: CASSFSGAYEQYL. The CDR3 DNA reads as TGTGCCAGCAGCTTTAGCGGGGCATACGAGCAGTACTTA. The chain employs TRBV7-2 and TRBJ2-7; 8 positions match TRBD2. From germline, CDR1 is SGHTA and CDR2 FQGNSA. With 3 bases clipped from V and 4 bases from J, the junction kept 2 bases outside the gene matches. The CDR3 has 13 residues.

This chain connects TRBV24-1 to TRBJ1-2, with D possibly being TRBD1 (5 bases). V lost 4 bases and J lost 0, with 5 bases in between. The CDR3 sequence is 13 residues long. Germline CDR1 reads KGHDR; CDR2 reads SFDVKD. CDR3 region: CATSEGANYGYTF. Written as DNA, the CDR3 is TGTGCCACCAGTGAGGGGGCTAACTATGGCTACACCTTC.

This clonotype was picked up a small number of times. The chain combines TRBV21-1 with TRBJ1-2. TRBV21-1 has pseudogene status. CDR3 length equals 17 residues. CDR3 sequence (DNA): TGTGCCAGCAGCAAAGGGAGACTCCGAACGGCCTTTTATGGCTACACCTTC. The encoded protein is CASSKGRLRTAFYGYTF.

This clonotype has only one observation. The V gene is TRBV9, the J gene TRBJ2-3; 15 nucleotides line up with TRBD2. V trimming: 4 bases; J trimming: 3 bases; junction bases outside the gene matches: 6. This CDR3 contains 17 residues. Germline V CDR1 and CDR2: SGDLS, YYNGEE. CDR3 in amino acids: CASSPRTSGGETDTQYF. The DNA for the CDR3 is TGTGCCAGCAGCCCCAGGACTAGCGGGGGGGAAACAGATACGCAGTATTTT.

This clonotype showed up just once. V is TRBV27 and J is TRBJ1-2; TRBD1 matches 7 bases. The germline V gene encodes CDR1 MNHEY and CDR2 SMNVEV (reference sequence). The CDR3 runs to 15 residues. After removal of 1 base from V and 3 bases from J, the junction contained 5 bases not matched to a gene. In DNA form, the CDR3 reads TGTGCCAGCAGTTTATACACAGGGGACGACTATGGCTACACCTTC. This codes for CASSLYTGDDYGYTF.

The V call is TRBV29-1, the J call TRBJ1-6; TRBD1 matches at 8 bases. Per germline, CDR1 SQVTM and CDR2 ANQGSEA. With 4 bases clipped from V and 5 bases from J, the junction kept 4 bases outside the gene matches. CDR3 size: 14 residues. Here the CDR3 DNA reads TGCAGCGTTGGGACAGGGTCCGATAATTCACCCCTCCACTTT. Translated: CSVGTGSDNSPLHF.

There are a few counts of this clonotype. V usage is TRBV27 and J usage is TRBJ1-2; D not certain. V lost 7 bases, J lost 3 bases, and 12 bases lay in between. Germline CDR1 and CDR2: MNHEY and SMNVEV (reference sequence). The CDR3 is made up of 13 amino acids. The CDR3 loop reads CASTQRVDYGYTF. The CDR3, as DNA: TGTGCCAGCACCCAGAGAGTAGACTATGGCTACACCTTC.

This clonotype was found many times. Mismatch with germline at one junction end may stem from a read error. The J gene is TRBJ1-2, the V gene TRBV5-1, with unresolved D. Germline V gene lookup returns CDR1 SGHRS and CDR2 YFSETQ. The CDR3 consists of 12 residues. CDR3 sequence: CASSFNNYGYTF. Here the CDR3 DNA reads TGTGCCAGCAGTTTCAATAACTATGGCTACACCTTC.